This TCR beta chain stems from a study of blood T cells in healthy people across ages. Whole-study context: Capture by template switching was about one barcoded beta molecule per two T cells.

Sample-barcoded 5' priming and a J-beta primer mix drove a second PCR of roughly 6 to 12 cycles. TCRdb re-called the 5' RACE reads through MiXCR, storing one row per CDR3 protein. The top ten clones hold around 24% of a sample with some 550,000 distinct CDR3 sequences, around 50% of them seen once. The J segment lost 5 bases and the V segment lost 3 bases, leaving 23 bases of the junction unmatched. Germline lookup yields CDR1 SGDLS and CDR2 YYNGEE. This CDR3 is 20 amino acids long. The genes are TRBV9 and TRBJ2-5, with TRBD1 identical over 9 bases. This receptor was identified in a man older than 75 in good health. Material for sequencing was blood. The CDR3 DNA reads as TGTGCCAGCAGCGCCTCCGCCCGTTACCGGGACAGGGAGCATCGTGAGACCCAGTACTTC. This gives the protein CASSASARYRDREHRETQYF.